One and the same sample provided the 9 T cell receptor beta chains below, sequenced in a study of T cells expressing NK-cell markers. Reprocessing the 5' RACE reads, TCRdb reports a single entry for every CDR3 protein and omits DNA. The data include some 410,000 distinct CDR3 sequences; the top ten clones carry 7.3%. Material: blood T cells: a sorted CD56 or NKG2C T cell subset, CD4+ or CD8+ T cells, or bulk PBMC T cells (not recorded which). The receptors shown here come from a woman aged 18-69 years in good health.

The V call is TRBV27, the J call TRBJ2-4; TCRdb's D call, TRBD2, is unchecked because there is no DNA. Germline-derived CDR1 and CDR2 are MNHEY and SMNVEV (reference sequence). The CDR3 extends over 13 amino acids. This CDR3 reads CASSRPSGNIQYF.

CDR3 region: CASSQPGVWSGNTIYF. The chain has TRBV3-1 and TRBJ1-3; the TCRdb D gene call, TRBD1, has no DNA to confirm it. This CDR3 is 16 amino acids long. Germline V gene data show CDR1 as LGHDT and CDR2 as YNNKEL (reference sequence). Using reference TRBV3-1 and TRBJ1-3 for the parts outside the CDR3, the full variable domain is DTAVSQTPKYLVTQMGNDKSIKCEQNLGHDTMYWYKQDSKKFLKIMFSYNNKELIINETVPNRFSPKSPDKAHLNLHINSLELGDSAVYFCASSQPGVWSGNTIYFGEGSWLTVV.

V is TRBV5-4 and J is TRBJ2-1; no DNA is available, so the TRBD2 call from TCRdb remains unchecked. The V gene's germline CDR1 is SGHNT and CDR2 YYREEE (reference sequence). The length of the CDR3 is 14 residues. The CDR3 protein is CASSGQGGINEQFF.

This rearrangement joins TRBV6-5 to TRBJ1-2; TCRdb names TRBD1, which stays unverified in the absence of DNA. Germline CDR1 reads MNHEY; CDR2 reads SVGAGI. There are 12 residues in the CDR3. This CDR3 reads CASTRQGYGYTF.

V gene TRBV27 combines with J gene TRBJ2-2; TCRdb designates TRBD2, a call that cannot be tested without DNA. This CDR3 contains 18 residues. CDR1 is MNHEY and CDR2 is SMNVEV in the germline V gene (reference sequence). CDR3 in amino acids: CASSFGVAGGYDTGELFF.

The chain joins TRBV20-1 to TRBJ2-7; as DNA is missing, the TRBD1 call by TCRdb cannot be tested. The germline V gene has CDR1 DFQATT and CDR2 SNEGSKA (reference sequence). The CDR3 runs 15 residues. CDR3 amino acids: CSARSSGTGAYEQYF.

The V gene is TRBV7-9, the J gene TRBJ2-1; TCRdb reports TRBD1, a call that lacks DNA to check it against. Germline lookup yields CDR1 SEHNR and CDR2 FQNEAQ (reference sequence). The CDR3 has 13 amino acids. The CDR3 reads CASSLEVGGEQFF.

The chain uses TRBV7-2 and TRBJ2-3; TCRdb's D call of TRBD2 is untestable without DNA. This CDR3 contains 15 residues. CDR1 is SGHTA and CDR2 is FQGNSA in the germline V gene. CDR3 region: CAARGASGGTDTQYF.

J is TRBJ2-1 and V is TRBV4-1; TCRdb lists TRBD1, though no DNA is available to test this call. Looked up from germline, CDR1 is MGHRA and CDR2 is YSYEKL. The CDR3 is made up of 16 amino acids. The chain's CDR3 is CASSFSRGGSCNEQFF.